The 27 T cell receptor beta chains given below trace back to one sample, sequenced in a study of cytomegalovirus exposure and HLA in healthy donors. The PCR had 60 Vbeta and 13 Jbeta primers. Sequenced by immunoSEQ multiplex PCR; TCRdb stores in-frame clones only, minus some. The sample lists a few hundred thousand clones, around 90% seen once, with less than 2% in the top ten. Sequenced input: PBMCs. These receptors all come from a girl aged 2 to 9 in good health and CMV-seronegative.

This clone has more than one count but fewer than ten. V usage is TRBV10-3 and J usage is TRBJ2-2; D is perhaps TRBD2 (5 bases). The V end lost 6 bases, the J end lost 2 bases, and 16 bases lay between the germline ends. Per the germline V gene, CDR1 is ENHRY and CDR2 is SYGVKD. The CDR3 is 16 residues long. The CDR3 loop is CAISSGSGINTGELFF. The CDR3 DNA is TGTGCCATCAGCTCTGGAAGCGGAATTAACACCGGGGAGCTGTTTTTT.

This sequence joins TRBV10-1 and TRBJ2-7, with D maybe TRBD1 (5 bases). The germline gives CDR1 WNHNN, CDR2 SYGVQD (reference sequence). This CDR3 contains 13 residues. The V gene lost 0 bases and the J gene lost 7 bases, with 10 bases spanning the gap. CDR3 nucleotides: TGCGCCAGCAGTGAGTCGGGGCCTCGTGAGCAGTACTTC. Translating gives CASSESGPREQYF.

The CDR3 is CASSLGQTYEQYF. CDR3 DNA: TGTGCCAGCAGTTTAGGGCAGACCTACGAGCAGTACTTC. The V call is TRBV27, the J call TRBJ2-7; D is uncertain. V lost 2 bases and J lost 2, with 7 bases in between. The germline CDR1 and CDR2 sequences are MNHEY and SMNVEV (reference sequence). This CDR3 is 13 amino acids long.

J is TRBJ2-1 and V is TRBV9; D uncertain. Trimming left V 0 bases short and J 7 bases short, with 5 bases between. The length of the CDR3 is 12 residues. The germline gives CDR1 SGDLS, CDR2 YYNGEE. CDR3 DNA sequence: TGTGCCAGCAGCGTAGGCGAGAATGAGCAGTTCTTC. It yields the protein CASSVGENEQFF.

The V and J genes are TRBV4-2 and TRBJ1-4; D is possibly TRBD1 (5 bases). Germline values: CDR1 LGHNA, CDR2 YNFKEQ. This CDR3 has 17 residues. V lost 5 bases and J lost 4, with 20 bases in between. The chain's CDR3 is CASSERVGGSLNEKLFF. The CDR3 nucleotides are TGTGCCAGCAGCGAGCGGGTTGGGGGGTCGCTTAATGAAAAACTGTTTTTT.

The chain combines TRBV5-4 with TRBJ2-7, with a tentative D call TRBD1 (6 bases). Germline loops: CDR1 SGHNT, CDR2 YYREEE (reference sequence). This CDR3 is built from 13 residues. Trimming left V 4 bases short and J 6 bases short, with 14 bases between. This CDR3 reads CASSRDTWPEQYF. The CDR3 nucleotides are TGTGCCAGCAGCCGGGACACCTGGCCCGAGCAGTACTTC. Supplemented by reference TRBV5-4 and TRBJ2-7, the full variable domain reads ETGVTQSPTHLIKTRGQQVTLRCSSQSGHNTVSWYQQALGQGPQFIFQYYREEENGRGNFPPRFSGLQFPNYSSELNVNALELDDSALYLCASSRDTWPEQYFGPGTRLTVT.

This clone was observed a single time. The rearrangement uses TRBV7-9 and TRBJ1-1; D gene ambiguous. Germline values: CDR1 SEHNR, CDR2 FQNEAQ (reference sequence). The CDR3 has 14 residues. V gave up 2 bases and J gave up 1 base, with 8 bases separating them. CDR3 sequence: CASSLQAGNTEAFF. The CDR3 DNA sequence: TGTGCCAGCAGCTTACAAGCCGGGAACACTGAAGCTTTCTTT. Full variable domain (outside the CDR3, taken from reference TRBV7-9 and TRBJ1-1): DTGVSQNPRHKITKRGQNVTFRCDPISEHNRLYWYRQTLGQGPEFLTYFQNEAQLEKSRLLSDRFSAERPKGSFSTLEIQRTEQGDSAMYLCASSLQAGNTEAFFGQGTRLTVV.

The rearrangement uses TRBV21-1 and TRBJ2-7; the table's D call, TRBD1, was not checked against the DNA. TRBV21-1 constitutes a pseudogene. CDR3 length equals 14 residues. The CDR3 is CASNRDRDGYEQYF. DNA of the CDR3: TGTGCCAGCAACCGAGACAGGGACGGCTACGAGCAGTACTTC.

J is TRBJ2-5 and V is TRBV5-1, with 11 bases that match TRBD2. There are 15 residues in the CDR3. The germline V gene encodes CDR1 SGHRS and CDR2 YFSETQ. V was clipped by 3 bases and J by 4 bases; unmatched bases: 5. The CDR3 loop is CASSSLAGESETQYF. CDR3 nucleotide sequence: TGCGCCAGCAGCTCACTAGCGGGAGAATCAGAGACCCAGTACTTC.

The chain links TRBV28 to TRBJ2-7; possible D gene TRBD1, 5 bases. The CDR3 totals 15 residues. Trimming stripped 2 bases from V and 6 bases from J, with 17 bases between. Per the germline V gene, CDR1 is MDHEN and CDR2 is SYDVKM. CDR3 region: CASSLRRRVNGEQYF. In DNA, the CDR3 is TGTGCCAGCAGTTTACGGCGCAGGGTTAATGGCGAGCAGTACTTC.

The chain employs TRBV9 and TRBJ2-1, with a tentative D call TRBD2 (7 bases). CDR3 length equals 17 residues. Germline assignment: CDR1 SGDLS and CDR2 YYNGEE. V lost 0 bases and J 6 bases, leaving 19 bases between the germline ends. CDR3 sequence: CASSVVVGGGAGNEQFF. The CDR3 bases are TGTGCCAGCAGCGTAGTGGTTGGGGGGGGCGCTGGCAATGAGCAGTTCTTC.

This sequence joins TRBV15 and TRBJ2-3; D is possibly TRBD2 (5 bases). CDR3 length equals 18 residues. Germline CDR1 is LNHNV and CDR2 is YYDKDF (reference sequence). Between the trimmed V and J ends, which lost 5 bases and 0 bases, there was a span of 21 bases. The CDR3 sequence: CATSGLEEVKPSTDTQYF. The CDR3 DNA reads TGTGCCACCAGCGGCCTAGAGGAGGTAAAGCCTAGCACAGATACGCAGTATTTT. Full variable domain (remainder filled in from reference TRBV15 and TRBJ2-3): DAMVIQNPRYQVTQFGKPVTLSCSQTLNHNVMYWYQQKSSQAPKLLFHYYDKDFNNEADTPDNFQSRRPNTSFCFLDIRSPGLGDTAMYLCATSGLEEVKPSTDTQYFGPGTRLTVL.

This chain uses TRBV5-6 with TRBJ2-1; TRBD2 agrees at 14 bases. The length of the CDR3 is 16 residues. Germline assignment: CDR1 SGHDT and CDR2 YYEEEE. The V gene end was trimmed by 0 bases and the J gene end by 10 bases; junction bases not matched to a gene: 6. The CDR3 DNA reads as TGTGCCAGCAGCTTGGAGGGGGGGACTAGCGGGGGCGAGCAGTTCTTC. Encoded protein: CASSLEGGTSGGEQFF.

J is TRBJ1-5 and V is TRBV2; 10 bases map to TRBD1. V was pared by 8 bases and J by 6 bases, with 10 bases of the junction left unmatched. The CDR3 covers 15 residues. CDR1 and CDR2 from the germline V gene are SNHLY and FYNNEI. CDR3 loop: CASLSTGTGVQPQHF. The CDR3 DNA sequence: TGTGCCAGCTTATCCACCGGGACAGGGGTTCAGCCCCAGCATTTT.

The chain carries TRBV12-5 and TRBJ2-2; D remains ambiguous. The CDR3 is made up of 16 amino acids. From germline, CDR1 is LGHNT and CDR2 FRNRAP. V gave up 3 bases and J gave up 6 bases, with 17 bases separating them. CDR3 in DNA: TGTGCTAGTGGTTTTCAGACACATGGCCCCCCCGGGGAGCTGTTTTTT. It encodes CASGFQTHGPPGELFF.

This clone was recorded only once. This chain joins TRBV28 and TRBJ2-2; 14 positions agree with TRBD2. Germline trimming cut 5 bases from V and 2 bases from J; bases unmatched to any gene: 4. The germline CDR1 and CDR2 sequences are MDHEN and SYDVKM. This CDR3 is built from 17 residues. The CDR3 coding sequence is TGTGCCAGCAGTATGACTAGCGGGGGGGTTAACACCGGGGAGCTGTTTTTT. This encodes CASSMTSGGVNTGELFF.

CDR3 DNA sequence: TGTGCCAGCAGTTTAATTAAGGGGGCCGACAGTAGCTCCTATAATTCACCCCTCCACTTT. As protein: CASSLIKGADSSSYNSPLHF. The chain is built from TRBV28 and TRBJ1-6; 7 nucleotides line up with TRBD1. CDR3 length: 20 residues. Germline V gene data show CDR1 as MDHEN and CDR2 as SYDVKM. With V trimmed by 2 bases and J by 0 bases, 13 bases remained unmatched.

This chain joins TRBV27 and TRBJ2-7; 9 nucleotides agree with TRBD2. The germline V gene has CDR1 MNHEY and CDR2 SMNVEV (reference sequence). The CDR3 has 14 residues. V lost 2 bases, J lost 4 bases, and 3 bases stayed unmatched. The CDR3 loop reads CASSLIAGDYEQYF. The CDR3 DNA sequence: TGTGCCAGCAGTTTAATAGCGGGAGATTACGAGCAGTACTTC.

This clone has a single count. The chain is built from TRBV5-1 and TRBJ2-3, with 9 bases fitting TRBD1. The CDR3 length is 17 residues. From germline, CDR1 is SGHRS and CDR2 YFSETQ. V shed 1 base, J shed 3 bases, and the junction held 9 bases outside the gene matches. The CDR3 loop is CASSLNPPGTGTDTQYF. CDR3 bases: TGCGCCAGCAGCTTGAATCCCCCCGGGACAGGGACAGATACGCAGTATTTT.

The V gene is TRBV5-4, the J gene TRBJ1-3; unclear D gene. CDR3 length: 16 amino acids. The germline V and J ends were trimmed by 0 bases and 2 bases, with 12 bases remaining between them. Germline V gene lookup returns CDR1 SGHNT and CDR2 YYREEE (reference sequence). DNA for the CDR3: TGTGCCAGCAGCTTGGCCGGGGTTTATACTGGAAACACCATATATTTT. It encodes CASSLAGVYTGNTIYF.

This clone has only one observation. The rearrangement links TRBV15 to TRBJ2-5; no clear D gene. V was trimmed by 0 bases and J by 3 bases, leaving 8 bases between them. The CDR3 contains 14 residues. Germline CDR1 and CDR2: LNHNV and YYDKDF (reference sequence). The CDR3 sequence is CATSRERLEETQYF. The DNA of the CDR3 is TGTGCCACCAGCAGAGAAAGACTGGAAGAGACCCAGTACTTC.

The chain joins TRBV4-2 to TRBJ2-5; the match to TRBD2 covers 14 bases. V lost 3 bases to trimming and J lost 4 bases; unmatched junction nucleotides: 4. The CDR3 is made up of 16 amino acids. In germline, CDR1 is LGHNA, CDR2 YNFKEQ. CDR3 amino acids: CASSQGTSGSAETQYF. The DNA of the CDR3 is TGTGCCAGCAGCCAGGGGACTAGCGGGAGTGCAGAGACCCAGTACTTC.

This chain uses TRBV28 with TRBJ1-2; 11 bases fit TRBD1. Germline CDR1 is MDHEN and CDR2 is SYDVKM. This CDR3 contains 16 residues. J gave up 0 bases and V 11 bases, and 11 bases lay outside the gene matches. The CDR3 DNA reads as TGTGCCGCGCGGGGACAGGGGGGATCAACTAACTATGGCTACACCTTC. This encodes CAARGQGGSTNYGYTF.

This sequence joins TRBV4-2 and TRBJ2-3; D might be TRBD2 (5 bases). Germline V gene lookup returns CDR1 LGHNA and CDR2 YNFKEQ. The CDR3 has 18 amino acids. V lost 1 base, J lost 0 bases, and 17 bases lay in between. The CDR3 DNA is TGTGCCAGCAGCCAAGGTAGGGTGAGCGGAACTAGCACAGATACGCAGTATTTT. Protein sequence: CASSQGRVSGTSTDTQYF.

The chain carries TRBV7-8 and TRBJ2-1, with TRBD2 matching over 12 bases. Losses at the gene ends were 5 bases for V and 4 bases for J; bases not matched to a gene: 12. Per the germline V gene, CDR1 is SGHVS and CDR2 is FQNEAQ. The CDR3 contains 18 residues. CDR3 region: CASSITGTSGYHYNEQFF. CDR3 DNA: TGTGCCAGCAGCATAACCGGGACTAGCGGGTACCATTACAATGAGCAGTTCTTC.

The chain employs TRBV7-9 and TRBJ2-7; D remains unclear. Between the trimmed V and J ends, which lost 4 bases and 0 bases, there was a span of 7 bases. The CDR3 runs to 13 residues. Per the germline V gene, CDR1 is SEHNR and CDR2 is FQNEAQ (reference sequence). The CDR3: CASSSQDSYEQYF. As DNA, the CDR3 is TGTGCCAGCAGCTCCCAGGACTCCTACGAGCAGTACTTC.

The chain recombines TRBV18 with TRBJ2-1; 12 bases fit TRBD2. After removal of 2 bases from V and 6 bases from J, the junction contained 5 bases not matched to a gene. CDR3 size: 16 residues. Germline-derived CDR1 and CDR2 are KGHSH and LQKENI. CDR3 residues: CASSPKTSGGGNEQFF. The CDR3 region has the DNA TGTGCCAGCTCACCAAAGACTAGCGGGGGAGGCAATGAGCAGTTCTTC.